The 3 T cell receptor beta chains given below trace back to one sample, sequenced in a study of a mutant IDH1 vaccine in newly diagnosed glioma. As for time point: week 47, end of study. Alongside topical imiquimod, each dose of vaccine comprised 300 ug of mutant IDH1 20-mer peptide. The method was immunoSEQ multiplex PCR; TCRdb's version includes in-frame clones alone and lacks a portion of them. Among 30,000 or so clones listed, about 92% were seen once. These receptors lack a known antigen. The sequences come from PBMCs, collected from a glioma patient whose treatment included an IDH1 peptide vaccine. All receptors come from a man in his forties or fifties with glioma.

The chain links TRBV15 to TRBJ1-5; D is perhaps TRBD1 (6 bases). The germline V gene has CDR1 LNHNV and CDR2 YYDKDF (reference sequence). This CDR3 has 15 amino acids. With 0 bases removed from V and 7 bases from J, the gap between germline ends came to 13 bases. The CDR3 sequence: CATSRDGGGRQPQHF. The CDR3 DNA sequence: TGTGCCACCAGCAGAGATGGGGGGGGCCGGCAGCCCCAGCATTTT.

This rearrangement joins TRBV6-1 to TRBJ2-7, with D perhaps TRBD2 (5 bases). CDR3 size: 15 residues. Trimming stripped 4 bases from V and 0 bases from J, with 13 bases between. The germline V gene has CDR1 MNHNS and CDR2 SASEGT. As DNA, the CDR3 is TGTGCCAGCAGTGTGACCGGGAAGAGCTCCTACGAGCAGTACTTC. It encodes CASSVTGKSSYEQYF.

J is TRBJ1-3 and V is TRBV25-1, with D perhaps TRBD1 (5 bases). The CDR3 sequence is 17 residues long. Trimming removed 1 base from V and 0 bases from J, with 13 bases in between. Germline V lookup: CDR1 MGHDK, CDR2 SYGVNS. CDR3 region: CASSEWGGANSGNTIYF. The CDR3 coding sequence is TGTGCCAGCAGTGAATGGGGCGGGGCGAACTCTGGAAACACCATATATTTT.